Below are 10 T cell receptor beta chains sequenced from a single sample in a study of OX40 agonist ivuxolimab in advanced cancers. Libraries came from the immunoSEQ multiplex PCR assay. TCRdb's version of the immuneACCESS table is confined to in-frame rearrangements and falls short of the full clone set. An unresolved V gene accounts for under half of the shortfall where checked; the remainder is of unknown origin. Within this sample are some 19,000 clones, with around 87% of them counted one time only. The top ten clonotypes cover 16% of the sample. The specimen was CD4+ or CD8+ T cells sorted from blood, collected in a trial of the OX40 agonist ivuxolimab. Every receptor here comes from an adult with an advanced solid tumor such as melanoma, head and neck, liver or kidney cancer.

J is TRBJ2-5 and V is TRBV5-6; D not resolved. This CDR3 is built from 14 residues. V dropped 0 bases and J dropped 2 bases, with 8 bases sitting between them. Per germline, CDR1 SGHDT and CDR2 YYEEEE. In DNA, the CDR3 is TGTGCCAGCAGCTTGGTTGGGTATCAAGAGACCCAGTACTTC. Translating gives CASSLVGYQETQYF.

In DNA form, the CDR3 reads TGCAGCGTTGAAGATAGCGGTGAGGTTGGCAGGGGGTACGAGCAGTACTTC. This translates into CSVEDSGEVGRGYEQYF. The V call is TRBV29-1, the J call TRBJ2-7, with a tentative D call TRBD1 (7 bases). Germline V gene lookup returns CDR1 SQVTM and CDR2 ANQGSEA. The V gene lost 0 bases and the J gene lost 4 bases, with 22 bases spanning the gap. The CDR3 has 17 amino acids.

The chain couples TRBV6-6 to TRBJ1-2; a weak D match, TRBD1 (6 bases). The germline V gene encodes CDR1 MNHNY and CDR2 SVGAGI (reference sequence). The CDR3 has 14 residues. Trimming left V 5 bases short and J 4 bases short, with 14 bases between. In DNA form, the CDR3 reads TGTGCCAGCAGTCTTAACGAGGGGGGCTATGGCTACACCTTC. It encodes CASSLNEGGYGYTF.

The chain employs TRBV11-3 and TRBJ2-3, with TRBD2 as a possible D gene (7 bases). Deletions cut 0 bases from V and 4 bases from J, with 14 bases between. The CDR3 has 16 amino acids. CDR1 SGHNT and CDR2 YENEEA come from the germline V gene. The CDR3 bases are TGTGCCAGCAGCTTAGAAGGCGGGGGCCCCTCAGATACGCAGTATTTT. Translated, it gives CASSLEGGGPSDTQYF.

The gene calls are TRBV10-2 and TRBJ2-1, with D possibly TRBD1 on 6 matching bases. Germline V gives CDR1 WSHSY, CDR2 SAAADI. Deletions cut 3 bases from V and 5 bases from J, with 20 bases between. The CDR3 is 17 residues long. Here the CDR3 reads CASSDPTDLGAHNEQFF. CDR3 bases: TGCGCCAGCAGTGACCCGACAGATTTGGGGGCACACAATGAGCAGTTCTTC.

This chain uses TRBV4-1 with TRBJ2-7; D is possibly TRBD2 (6 bases). Germline V gene sequence: CDR1 MGHRA, CDR2 YSYEKL. The CDR3 has 15 residues. V shed 0 bases and J shed 5 bases, with 14 bases lying between them. In DNA form, the CDR3 reads TGCGCCAGCAGCCAAGACCACGGCGGGGTAGACGAGCAGTACTTC. This sequence encodes CASSQDHGGVDEQYF.

Only one count was recorded for this clone. The chain recombines TRBV5-6 with TRBJ2-3; TRBD2 matches 10 bases. The ends lost 0 bases at V and 2 bases at J; junction bases unmatched: 3. This CDR3 has 16 amino acids. CDR1 SGHDT and CDR2 YYEEEE come from the germline V gene. CDR3 sequence: CASSLASGGPTDTQYF. CDR3 nucleotides: TGTGCCAGCAGCTTGGCTAGCGGGGGACCCACAGATACGCAGTATTTT.

This chain connects TRBV11-2 to TRBJ1-1; D possibly corresponds to TRBD1 (6 bases). V was clipped by 4 bases and J by 8 bases, with 14 bases between them. Germline values: CDR1 SGHAT, CDR2 FQNNGV. The CDR3 covers 13 residues. CDR3 nucleotides: TGTGCCAGCAGCTCTTCCGGGACATCAGAAGCTTTCTTT. Translation gives CASSSSGTSEAFF.

Only one count was recorded for this clone. The chain carries TRBV30 and TRBJ2-5, with D hard to call. The length of the CDR3 is 12 residues. V lost 1 base to trimming and J lost 1 base, with 4 bases between them. Per germline, CDR1 GTSNPN and CDR2 SVGIG (reference sequence). CDR3 DNA: TGTGCCTGGAGTGCCTCCCAAGAGACCCAGTACTTC. Encoded protein: CAWSASQETQYF.

The chain is built from TRBV6-4 and TRBJ2-3; 12 bases are shared with TRBD2. CDR3 length: 16 residues. Germline V gives CDR1 MRHNA, CDR2 SNTAGT. The trim removed 5 bases at V and 2 bases at J, leaving 5 bases unmatched. The CDR3 reads CASSPSSGGATDTQYF. The CDR3 DNA is TGTGCCAGCAGTCCCTCTAGCGGGGGGGCCACAGATACGCAGTATTTT.